The T cell receptor beta chain under discussion was sequenced for a study of spatial heterogeneity in lung cancer (dated by TCRdb to about 2019). Study-wide context: The donors were some 70 patients from the lung TRACERx cohort who had early-stage, untreated non-small cell lung cancer. Follow-up PBMC samples were sequenced whenever available, and the median time to follow-up was about two years after resection. Beta-chain transcripts were consistently detected in greater numbers than alpha-chain transcripts, which likely reflects a higher abundance of beta-chain transcripts. In the raw uncorrected reads, each unique combination of TCR and UMI appeared on average more than ten times. TCR alpha and beta repertoires were quantitatively compared across multiple tumor regions, matched nontumor lung and blood in non-small cell lung cancer. Nonsynonymous mutation counts, determined by whole-exome sequencing of tumor tissue, were related to TCR repertoire features. Both alpha and beta chains were TCR-sequenced in samples taken at surgery, namely 220 tumor regions, around 70 matched nontumor lung samples and about 58 PBMC samples. Findings and caveats that apply to the study as a whole: Additional single-cell paired TCR alpha and beta sequencing was considered necessary to confirm, at a functional level, the hypothesis that regional TCRs recognize regional mutations. Only approximately 13 patients were included in the comparisons of baseline and follow-up blood repertoires. Ubiquitous expanded tumor TCRs were found in blood more often at tumor resection than at routine follow-up.

The CDR3 has 13 amino acids, counting the end cysteine and phenylalanine. Only the CDR3 region is kept as DNA, spanning 39 bases read in frame from base 1. Relative to germline, V is 1 base shorter and J is 4 bases shorter, with 5 bases between their ends. The library was produced with 5' RACE. The sample was run on a NextSeq 500. In the TCR library protocol, a unique molecular identifier was attached to each TCR cDNA molecule so that PCR and sequencing errors could be corrected. From the authors' description of their analysis: TCR identification, UMI-based error correction and CDR3 extraction were all carried out with Decombinator tools. TCRs above a frequency of 2 per 1,000, corresponding to the top 1% of the tumor frequency distribution, were defined as expanded. Renyi diversity was calculated using the R vegan package after each repertoire was subsampled 100 times to 5,000 TCRs. To build CDR3 similarity networks, amino acid triplet string-kernel similarity was used, and CDR3s were connected when their pairwise similarity was above 0.82. The public sequencing data were trimmed at Q25 with fastp and processed into clonotypes with MiXCR by TCRdb, which kept only in-frame beta chains. Each record represents a unique CDR3 protein, reported with the most common genes and DNA among its rows. The V and J calls reflect TCRdb's pipeline rather than the authors' work. In this sample the table shows tens of thousands of distinct CDR3 sequences, 10% to 15% of which occur a single time. Roughly a third of the sample lies in the top ten.

According to the study, the label for this sample's time point signals: blood at routine non-recurrence follow-up after resection. Whole RNA extracted from tumor and nontumor lung tissue, or from cryopreserved PBMC samples, was used for TCR sequencing without cell sorting. Patients were selected for TCR sequencing only if sufficient RNA was available from at least two tumor regions. This clonotype was recorded at least ten times. Its antigen target is currently unknown. Qualities for individual bases were not recorded, and no much larger clone is one base off. This TCR was recovered from a male donor with early-stage non-small cell lung cancer. The chain couples TRBV12-3 or TRBV12-4 to TRBJ1-5; the D gene cannot be resolved reliably. The sequenced sample was PBMCs, obtained at follow-up. The nucleotide sequence reads as follows: TGTGCCAGCAGTTTAGTCAGAAATCAGCCCCAGCATTTT. Its protein product is CASSLVRNQPQHF.